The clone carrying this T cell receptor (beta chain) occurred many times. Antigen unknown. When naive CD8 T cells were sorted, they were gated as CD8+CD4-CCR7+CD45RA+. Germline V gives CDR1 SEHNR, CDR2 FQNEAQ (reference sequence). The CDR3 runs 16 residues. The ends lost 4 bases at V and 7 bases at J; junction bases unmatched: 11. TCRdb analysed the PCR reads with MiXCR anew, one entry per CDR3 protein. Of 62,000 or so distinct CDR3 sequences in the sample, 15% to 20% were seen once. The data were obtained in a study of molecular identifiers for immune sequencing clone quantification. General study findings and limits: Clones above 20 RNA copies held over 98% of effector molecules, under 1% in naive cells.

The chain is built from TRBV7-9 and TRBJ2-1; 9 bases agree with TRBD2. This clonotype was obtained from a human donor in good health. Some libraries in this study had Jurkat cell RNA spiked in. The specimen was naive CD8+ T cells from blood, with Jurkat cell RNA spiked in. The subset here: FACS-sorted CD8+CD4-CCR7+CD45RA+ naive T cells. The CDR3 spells CASSSQTSGDRNEQFF. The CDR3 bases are TGTGCCAGCAGCTCACAGACTAGCGGAGACAGGAATGAGCAGTTCTTC. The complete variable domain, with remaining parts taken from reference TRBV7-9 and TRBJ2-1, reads DTGVSQNPRHKITKRGQNVTFRCDPISEHNRLYWYRQTLGQGPEFLTYFQNEAQLEKSRLLSDRFSAERPKGSFSTLEIQRTEQGDSAMYLCASSSQTSGDRNEQFFGPGTRLTVL.